These 28 T cell receptor beta chains share one sample of origin, sequenced in a study of Graves' ophthalmopathy and Graves' hyperthyroidism. For repertoire sequencing, the TCR beta CDR3 regions were amplified from RNA transcripts. RT-PCR with HTBI primers came first, then second-round multiplex PCR. MiXCR, applied by TCRdb to the multiplex PCR reads, yields one record per CDR3 protein. In the table there are roughly 610,000 distinct CDR3 sequences, about 20% of which are singletons. The sequenced sample consisted of peripheral blood. These receptors were collected from a woman between 18 and 29 years old with stable Graves' hyperthyroidism. Some clones in this sample may be carry-over from other donors' samples.

There are many counts of this clonotype. The chain recombines TRBV3-1 with TRBJ1-2; D remains unclear. CDR1 and CDR2 (germline): LGHDT, YNNKEL (reference sequence). The CDR3 totals 14 residues. V dropped 5 bases and J dropped 2 bases, with 12 bases sitting between them. This chain's CDR3 is CASSYQQPNYGYTF. The CDR3, as DNA: TGTGCCAGCAGCTATCAACAGCCAAACTATGGCTACACCTTC.

With regard to this clonotype: This could be a read error, since a much larger clone is one nucleotide away. The CDR3 protein is CASSYGGSTGNTIYF. CDR3 in DNA: TGTGCCAGCAGTTACGGGGGAAGCACTGGAAACACCATATATTTC. The chain uses TRBV6-5 and TRBJ1-3; D perhaps matches TRBD1 (5 bases). The CDR3 contains 15 residues. CDR1 and CDR2 from the germline V gene are MNHEY and SVGAGI.

Ten or more counts support this clonotype. This chain connects TRBV2 to TRBJ2-2; 12 nucleotides line up with TRBD2. Trimming at V came to 6 bases and at J to 6 bases, leaving 2 bases not matched to a gene. Germline CDR1 and CDR2: SNHLY and FYNNEI. The CDR3 consists of 14 residues. Here the CDR3 reads CASRGTSGSGELFF. The CDR3 nucleotides are TGTGCCAGCAGAGGGACTAGCGGGTCCGGGGAGCTGTTTTTT.

This clonotype was recorded at least ten times. The V call is TRBV5-6, the J call TRBJ1-6; D not certain. The V end was cut by 0 bases, the J end by 9 bases, with 7 bases between. Germline CDR1 and CDR2: SGHDT and YYEEEE. This CDR3 spans 13 amino acids. In nucleotides, the CDR3 is TGTGCCAGCAGCTTGGGGGTAGTTTCACCCCTCCACTTT. Amino acids: CASSLGVVSPLHF.

This clonotype was picked up a small number of times. The V and J genes are TRBV24-1 and TRBJ2-7; 9 positions agree with TRBD2. CDR1 and CDR2 (germline): KGHDR, SFDVKD. V lost 5 bases to trimming and J lost 6 bases; unmatched junction nucleotides: 10. This CDR3 has 15 amino acids. The CDR3 region has the DNA TGTGCCACCAGTGCCACCGGGACTAGCCTCGTCGAGCAGTACTTC. It encodes CATSATGTSLVEQYF.

This clonotype appeared many times. This chain links TRBV11-2 with TRBJ2-7; maybe TRBD2 (5 bases). The CDR3 loop spans 15 amino acids. V was cut by 6 bases and J by 2 bases, with 17 bases left in between. Germline values: CDR1 SGHAT, CDR2 FQNNGV. CDR3 nucleotide sequence: TGTGCCAGCAGATCCCCCGGGAAGAGGCCCTACGAGCAGTACTTC. As protein: CASRSPGKRPYEQYF.

This clonotype was detected a few times. The chain has TRBV10-3 and TRBJ1-2; D gene unclear. Germline V gives CDR1 ENHRY, CDR2 SYGVKD. The V end was cut by 6 bases, the J end by 2 bases, with 16 bases between. The CDR3 covers 15 residues. In DNA, the CDR3 is TGTGCCATCAGAGGGCCCGGCGAGATAAACTATGGCTACACCTTC. This encodes CAIRGPGEINYGYTF.

This clonotype was counted between two and nine times. The chain couples TRBV5-1 to TRBJ2-5; 12 bases align to TRBD2. Trimming at V came to 4 bases and at J to 2 bases, leaving 6 bases not matched to a gene. CDR3 length equals 16 residues. The germline V gene has CDR1 SGHRS and CDR2 YFSETQ. CDR3 region: CASSRGTSGLQETQYF. The CDR3, as DNA: TGCGCCAGCAGCAGAGGGACTAGCGGGTTACAAGAGACCCAGTACTTC. The full variable domain, rest sourced from reference TRBV5-1 and TRBJ2-5, is KAGVTQTPRYLIKTRGQQVTLSCSPISGHRSVSWYQQTPGQGLQFLFEYFSETQRNKGNFPGRFSGRQFSNSRSEMNVSTLELGDSALYLCASSRGTSGLQETQYFGPGTRLLVL.

At least ten counts were recorded for this clonotype. Without the conserved terminal phenylalanine or tryptophan, this CDR3 likely stems from a read error. Because the CDR3's place on the DNA is in doubt, the DNA is left out and the CDR3 is given as listed by TCRdb. This sequence joins TRBV11-2 and TRBJ2-7; the DNA was not used to check the table's D call, TRBD2. Per germline, CDR1 SGHAT and CDR2 FQNNGV. The CDR3 totals 13 residues, both ends included. The chain's CDR3 is CASSHQGLAGERG.

The genes are TRBV11-2 and TRBJ1-1, with D tentatively TRBD1 (5 bases). The CDR3 runs to 16 residues. Germline V lookup: CDR1 SGHAT, CDR2 FQNNGV. Between the trimmed V and J ends, which lost 5 bases and 4 bases, there was a span of 20 bases. The chain's CDR3 is CASSPSELWGGTEAFF. The CDR3 DNA follows: TGTGCCAGCAGCCCCAGCGAACTCTGGGGGGGCACTGAAGCTTTCTTT.

This clonotype has a count of ten or more. This chain uses TRBV12-5 with TRBJ1-5, with D tentatively TRBD1 (6 bases). Germline V gene data show CDR1 as LGHNT and CDR2 as FRNRAP. Deletions cut 7 bases from V and 2 bases from J, with 18 bases between. CDR3 size: 16 residues. The CDR3 bases are TGTGCTAGTGCTCCTTCCCCAGGGGTGGGCAATCAGCCCCAGCATTTT. This gives the protein CASAPSPGVGNQPQHF.

CDR3 sequence: CASREGKAYQPQHF. The CDR3 coding sequence is TGTGCCAGCAGAGAGGGGAAGGCGTACCAGCCCCAGCATTTT. The chain is built from TRBV2 and TRBJ1-5; D is perhaps TRBD1 (5 bases). Between the trimmed V and J ends, which lost 6 bases and 7 bases, there was a span of 16 bases. The CDR3 has 14 residues. Germline V CDR1 and CDR2: SNHLY, FYNNEI.

The sample holds a few counts of this clonotype. The V and J genes are TRBV7-2 and TRBJ2-5, with 7 bases matching TRBD1. V dropped 0 bases and J dropped 1; count of bases not matched to a gene: 8. The CDR3 consists of 17 residues. CDR1 and CDR2 from the germline V gene are SGHTA and FQGNSA. CDR3 nucleotide sequence: TGTGCCAGCAGCTTAGCCCGGGGACAGTTGGGCCAAGAGACCCAGTACTTC. This codes for CASSLARGQLGQETQYF.

This clonotype was counted at least ten times. The chain combines TRBV20-1 with TRBJ2-2, with 10 bases matching TRBD2. The CDR3 has 15 residues. The germline CDR1 and CDR2 sequences are DFQATT and SNEGSKA (reference sequence). V trimming: 1 base; J trimming: 7 bases; junction bases outside the gene matches: 6. The CDR3: CSARVSGGAIGELFF. The CDR3 nucleotides read TGCAGTGCTAGAGTCAGCGGGGGGGCGATCGGGGAGCTGTTTTTT.

This clonotype was detected a few times. A clone one base away is much larger, so this may be a read error. V and J are TRBV9 and TRBJ1-1, with a weak D call TRBD1 (5 bases). The germline CDR1 and CDR2 sequences are SGDLS and YYNGEE. The CDR3 contains 13 residues. The CDR3 protein is CASSVYQGTEACF. The CDR3 coding sequence is TGTGCCAGCAGCGTATACCAGGGCACTGAAGCTTGCTTT.

This clonotype was found many times. The CDR3 protein is CAWSPRGPSPLHF. CDR3 nucleotide sequence: TGTGCCTGGAGTCCCCGGGGCCCTTCACCCCTCCACTTT. The chain has TRBV30 and TRBJ1-6, with D possibly TRBD1 on 5 matching bases. The CDR3 consists of 13 residues. The germline CDR1 and CDR2 sequences are GTSNPN and SVGIG (reference sequence). Trimming took 2 bases from V and 9 from J, leaving 11 bases between them. Supplemented by reference TRBV30 and TRBJ1-6, the full variable domain reads SQTIHQWPATLVQPVGSPLSLECTVEGTSNPNLYWYRQAAGRGLQLLFYSVGIGQISSEVPQNLSASRPQDRQFILSSKKLLLSDSGFYLCAWSPRGPSPLHFGNGTRLTVT.

This clonotype has a count of ten or more. Germline is not matched at one junction end, which may reflect a read error. The chain employs TRBV7-2 and TRBJ2-5, with D perhaps matching TRBD2 (6 bases). The CDR3 runs 15 residues. Germline V gene sequence: CDR1 SGHTA, CDR2 FQGNSA. The CDR3 DNA reads as TGTGCCAGCAGCTTAGGACGGGGGTACCAAGAGGCCCAGTACTTC. It is translated as CASSLGRGYQEAQYF.

This clonotype was picked up many times. The J gene is TRBJ2-7, the V gene TRBV6-5; unclear D gene. This CDR3 has 12 amino acids. Per germline, CDR1 MNHEY and CDR2 SVGAGI. The V end lost 0 bases, the J end lost 4 bases, and 4 bases lay between the germline ends. This CDR3 reads CASSYSSYEQYF. In DNA, the CDR3 is TGTGCCAGCAGTTACTCATCTTACGAGCAGTACTTC.

The V call is TRBV28, the J call TRBJ2-2; 11 nucleotides match TRBD2. V gave up 5 bases and J gave up 9 bases; unmatched junction bases: 8. Looked up from germline, CDR1 is MDHEN and CDR2 is SYDVKM. The length of the CDR3 is 15 residues. CDR3 in amino acids: CASSAPTSGNWELFF. The CDR3 DNA reads as TGTGCCAGCAGTGCCCCGACTAGCGGGAATTGGGAGCTGTTTTTT.

The rearrangement joins TRBV29-1 to TRBJ1-2; 9 bases line up with TRBD1. The CDR3 contains 13 residues. V lost 5 bases and J lost 3; bases outside the gene matches: 4. Per the germline V gene, CDR1 is SQVTM and CDR2 is ANQGSEA. In DNA form, the CDR3 reads TGCAGCGTTAGAAGACAGGGGGACTATGGCTACACCTTC. Translating gives CSVRRQGDYGYTF.

The V and J genes are TRBV5-1 and TRBJ1-3; D remains ambiguous. Trimming took off 3 bases at V and 0 bases at J, with 13 bases between the two ends. This CDR3 is 16 amino acids long. The germline CDR1 and CDR2 sequences are SGHRS and YFSETQ. The CDR3 DNA follows: TGCGCCAGCAGCTGGGATGGGTTACACTCTGGAAACACCATATATTTT. This gives the protein CASSWDGLHSGNTIYF. Full variable domain (rest looked up from reference TRBV5-1 and TRBJ1-3): KAGVTQTPRYLIKTRGQQVTLSCSPISGHRSVSWYQQTPGQGLQFLFEYFSETQRNKGNFPGRFSGRQFSNSRSEMNVSTLELGDSALYLCASSWDGLHSGNTIYFGEGSWLTVV.

V and J are TRBV10-3 and TRBJ2-7, with TRBD2 matching over 12 bases. The germline gives CDR1 ENHRY, CDR2 SYGVKD. V lost 10 bases to trimming and J lost 0 bases; unmatched junction nucleotides: 10. The CDR3 is 16 residues long. This CDR3 reads CATKRLAGVSSYEQYF. CDR3 coding DNA: TGTGCCACCAAGAGACTAGCGGGGGTTAGCTCCTACGAGCAGTACTTC.

The V and J genes are TRBV19 and TRBJ1-1; 9 nucleotides match TRBD1. Germline CDR1 is LNHDA and CDR2 is SQIVND (reference sequence). The length of the CDR3 is 16 residues. V was pared by 5 bases and J by 6 bases, with 13 bases of the junction left unmatched. CDR3 region: CASSFRQGVVVSEAFF. The DNA for the CDR3 is TGTGCCAGTAGTTTCCGACAGGGGGTTGTCGTCTCTGAAGCTTTCTTT. Based on the CDR3 plus reference TRBV19 and TRBJ1-1, the full variable domain is DGGITQSPKYLFRKEGQNVTLSCEQNLNHDAMYWYRQDPGQGLRLIYYSQIVNDFQKGDIAEGYSVSREKKESFPLTVTSAQKNPTAFYLCASSFRQGVVVSEAFFGQGTRLTVV.

This clonotype was seen at least ten times. The chain is built from TRBV7-9 and TRBJ1-1; tentatively, D is TRBD1 (6 bases). V lost 3 bases and J lost 7, with 9 bases in between. CDR1 and CDR2 (germline): SEHNR, FQNEAQ (reference sequence). The CDR3 consists of 12 residues. The CDR3 region is CASSFRGIEAFF. In nucleotides, the CDR3 is TGTGCCAGCAGCTTCAGGGGCATTGAAGCTTTCTTT.

The rearrangement joins TRBV6-4 to TRBJ1-2; D uncertain. CDR1 MRHNA and CDR2 SNTAGT come from the germline V gene. The CDR3 loop spans 12 amino acids. Trimming removed 7 bases at V and 2 bases at J, with 8 bases between. The CDR3 region has the DNA TGTGCCAGCACCCCAGGCAACTATGGCTACACCTTC. Residues: CASTPGNYGYTF.

This clonotype was recorded many times. An end of the junction differs from the germline gene, which may be a read error. The chain is built from TRBV5-1 and TRBJ2-5; 10 bases align to TRBD1. The CDR3 loop spans 14 amino acids. CDR1 is SGHRS and CDR2 is YFSETQ in the germline V gene. CDR3 protein: CASSSRTGGETQYF. The CDR3 bases are TGTGCCAGCAGCTCCCGGACAGGGGGAGAGACCCAGTACTTC.

This clonotype came up many times. V usage is TRBV5-1 and J usage is TRBJ2-5, with D tentatively TRBD1 (6 bases). This CDR3 spans 13 amino acids. Germline V lookup: CDR1 SGHRS, CDR2 YFSETQ. The V end lost 3 bases, the J end lost 2 bases, and 8 bases lay between the germline ends. In DNA, the CDR3 is TGCGCCAGCAGCTCCGGACAGCAAGAGACCCAGTACTTC. Protein sequence: CASSSGQQETQYF.

This clonotype was seen at least ten times. This rearrangement joins TRBV5-1 to TRBJ2-7, with D maybe TRBD2 (6 bases). Germline CDR1 reads SGHRS; CDR2 reads YFSETQ. The CDR3 extends over 16 amino acids. Trimming took 0 bases from V and 0 from J, leaving 13 bases between them. CDR3 region: CASSLGGSGSSYEQYF. In DNA form, the CDR3 reads TGCGCCAGCAGCTTGGGGGGTAGCGGATCCTCCTACGAGCAGTACTTC.